These 16 T cell receptor beta chains originate from one sample sequenced in a study of shared clonotypes between healthy human individuals. Repertoires were generated with immunoSEQ multiplex PCR, while TCRdb's copy carries only in-frame clones and drops some. The data hold about 2 million clones, with about 95% observed a single time. Naive CD8 populations comprised CD45RO-negative cells positively selected for CCR7, excluding terminally differentiated effector memory CD45RA+ cells. The sequenced material came from naive CD8+ T cells sorted from blood. Source of these receptors: a man younger than 35 in good health.

V is TRBV7-9 and J is TRBJ2-1; 12 bases are shared with TRBD2. With V trimmed by 5 bases and J by 9 bases, 5 bases remained unmatched. This CDR3 comprises 14 residues. The germline CDR1 and CDR2 sequences are SEHNR and FQNEAQ (reference sequence). The CDR3 here is CASSHLAGGPEQFF. Here the CDR3 DNA reads TGTGCCAGCAGCCATCTAGCGGGGGGGCCTGAGCAGTTCTTC.

V is TRBV10-2 and J is TRBJ2-7; D call uncertain. The CDR3 runs to 12 residues. The germline gives CDR1 WSHSY, CDR2 SAAADI. V gave up 6 bases and J gave up 4 bases, with 10 bases separating them. CDR3 bases: TGCGCCAGCAGCCATGACGGGTACGAGCAGTACTTC. Translating gives CASSHDGYEQYF.

This chain uses TRBV7-3 with TRBJ2-3, with TRBD1 identical over 8 bases. Losses at the gene ends were 4 bases for V and 0 bases for J; bases not matched to a gene: 3. The CDR3 has 15 residues. Germline assignment: CDR1 SGHTA and CDR2 FQGTGA. Here the CDR3 DNA reads TGTGCCAGCAGCTCGACAGGGGCTAGCACAGATACGCAGTATTTT. Amino acids: CASSSTGASTDTQYF.

The chain couples TRBV27 to TRBJ2-1, with D perhaps matching TRBD1 or TRBD2 (5 bases each). V shed 0 bases and J shed 0 bases, with 9 bases lying between them. The CDR3 is 16 residues long. Germline CDR1 reads MNHEY; CDR2 reads SMNVEV (reference sequence). The CDR3 region is CASSLSGDPSYNEQFF. The CDR3 nucleotides are TGTGCCAGCAGTTTATCGGGGGACCCCTCCTACAATGAGCAGTTCTTC.

The genes are TRBV13 and TRBJ2-6, with a weak D call TRBD2 (5 bases). The ends were cut back, 0 bases at V and 3 bases at J, with 15 bases in the middle. The CDR3 has 18 amino acids. CDR1 is PRHDT and CDR2 is FYEKMQ in the germline V gene (reference sequence). In DNA, the CDR3 is TGTGCCAGCAGCTTAGGCTTACTAGACTGGGTTGGGGCCAACGTCCTGACTTTC. Translating gives CASSLGLLDWVGANVLTF.

This clone appeared a single time. The chain links TRBV9 to TRBJ2-3, with 9 bases matching TRBD1. V gave up 3 bases and J gave up 4 bases; unmatched junction bases: 3. The CDR3 runs to 14 residues. Germline-derived CDR1 and CDR2 are SGDLS and YYNGEE. Written as DNA, the CDR3 is TGTGCCAGCAGCGGGACAGGGGCCGCAGATACGCAGTATTTT. Translating gives CASSGTGAADTQYF.

Concerning this clone: Other DNA sequences from this sample encode an identical CDR3 as well. The chain has TRBV9 and TRBJ2-2; D uncertain. The CDR3 runs 12 residues. Germline CDR1 is SGDLS and CDR2 is YYNGEE. V lost 1 base and J 6 bases, leaving 4 bases between the germline ends. CDR3 protein: CASSVLPGELFF. The CDR3 region has the DNA TGTGCCAGCAGCGTACTACCCGGGGAGCTGTTTTTT.

The chain couples TRBV9 to TRBJ2-7; perhaps TRBD2 as D (5 bases). The CDR3 is 14 amino acids. CDR1 is SGDLS, CDR2 YYNGEE, per germline. The V and J ends lost 7 bases and 4 bases respectively, with 18 bases between them. CDR3 sequence reads: CASSQGLLGYEQYF. The CDR3 region has the DNA TGTGCCAGCTCCCAAGGACTTTTAGGTTACGAGCAGTACTTC.

This chain connects TRBV4-1 to TRBJ2-5; 11 bases are a match to TRBD1. The V segment lost 3 bases and the J segment 3 bases; nucleotides outside the gene matches: 3. This CDR3 comprises 15 residues. The germline V gene has CDR1 MGHRA and CDR2 YSYEKL. The CDR3 region is CASSQRTGGEETQYF. The CDR3 coding sequence is TGCGCCAGCAGCCAGAGGACAGGGGGCGAAGAGACCCAGTACTTC.

This chain connects TRBV7-9 to TRBJ1-3; 8 positions agree with TRBD1. CDR3 size: 17 residues. J was trimmed by 0 bases and V by 4 bases; bases with no gene match: 8. Germline V gene data show CDR1 as SEHNR and CDR2 as FQNEAQ (reference sequence). The CDR3 reads CASSWRPDRASGNTIYF. DNA for the CDR3: TGTGCCAGCAGCTGGCGGCCGGACAGGGCCTCTGGAAACACCATATATTTT.

V and J are TRBV5-4 and TRBJ2-7; D is undetermined. The CDR3 has 13 amino acids. V lost 2 bases, J lost 0 bases, and 6 bases lay in between. Germline assignment: CDR1 SGHNT and CDR2 YYREEE (reference sequence). The CDR3 DNA sequence: TGTGCCAGCAGCTTCGGGCACTCCTACGAGCAGTACTTC. Its protein product is CASSFGHSYEQYF.

Notes on this clone: This specimen includes other DNA sequences encoding the same CDR3. This chain uses TRBV11-2 with TRBJ2-7; D remains ambiguous. Germline assignment: CDR1 SGHAT and CDR2 FQNNGV. The CDR3 runs to 13 residues. V gave up 1 base and J gave up 1 base, with 5 bases separating them. In DNA, the CDR3 is TGTGCCAGCAGCTTAGGGGGTTCCTACGAGCAGTACTTC. This encodes CASSLGGSYEQYF.

The rearrangement links TRBV19 to TRBJ2-7, with 7 bases that match TRBD2. CDR3 size: 14 residues. With 6 bases clipped from V and 3 bases from J, the junction kept 8 bases outside the gene matches. Germline CDR1 and CDR2: LNHDA and SQIVND (reference sequence). Here the CDR3 reads CASSLAGADYEQYF. As DNA, the CDR3 is TGTGCCAGTAGCTTAGCGGGTGCAGACTACGAGCAGTACTTC.

The chain employs TRBV5-6 and TRBJ2-7; TRBD2 agrees at 11 bases. CDR3 length equals 15 residues. Germline assignment: CDR1 SGHDT and CDR2 YYEEEE. J was trimmed by 3 bases and V by 4 bases; bases with no gene match: 6. This CDR3 reads CASSVTSGTVYEQYF. The CDR3, as DNA: TGTGCCAGCAGCGTGACTAGCGGGACTGTCTACGAGCAGTACTTC. The variable domain in full, with the rest retrieved from reference TRBV5-6 and TRBJ2-7, is DAGVTQSPTHLIKTRGQQVTLRCSPKSGHDTVSWYQQALGQGPQFIFQYYEEEERQRGNFPDRFSGHQFPNYSSELNVNALLLGDSALYLCASSVTSGTVYEQYFGPGTRLTVT.

On this clone itself: Other DNA sequences in the sample encode the same CDR3. The chain is built from TRBV27 and TRBJ1-1, with no clear D. V lost 3 bases to trimming and J lost 2 bases, with 7 bases between them. CDR1 and CDR2 from the germline V gene are MNHEY and SMNVEV (reference sequence). The CDR3 spans 13 residues. CDR3 sequence reads: CASSLTSNTEAFF. For the CDR3, the DNA is TGTGCCAGCAGTTTGACCTCCAACACTGAAGCTTTCTTT.

This clone turned up a few times. Other DNA sequences in this specimen translate into the identical CDR3. The chain uses TRBV4-1 and TRBJ2-7; TRBD1 matches at 8 bases. From germline, CDR1 is MGHRA and CDR2 YSYEKL. V dropped 0 bases and J dropped 5; count of bases not matched to a gene: 0. CDR3 size: 13 residues. CDR3 loop: CASSQDRGHEQYF. The CDR3 nucleotides are TGCGCCAGCAGCCAAGACAGGGGGCACGAGCAGTACTTC.